The rows below give T cell receptor beta chains drawn from one sample of a study of blood T cell repertoires in COVID-19. The method was immunoSEQ multiplex PCR; TCRdb's version includes in-frame clones alone and lacks a portion of them. The sample carries 180,000 or so clones, nearly 80% recorded once. The specimen was PBMCs or T cells enriched from blood (not recorded which). Receptors were obtained from a man between 60 and 75 years old who had been exposed to COVID-19. Each CDR3 is given with its conserved first and last residue. The D gene is left open where the match is weak. Size is omitted from some rows. Given values are once, few, many or a class for expanded clones.

CDR3	DNA	D	size	J	V
CASSIGGLPAPYNEQFF	TGTGCCAGTAGTATAGGGGGGCTGCCCGCCCCATACAATGAGCAGTTCTTC	-	-	TRBJ2-1	TRBV19
CASSPTQGEGNTIYF	TGTGCCAGCAGCCCTACACAGGGAGAAGGAAACACCATATATTTT	-	-	TRBJ1-3	TRBV9
CASSQNPGQGYEQYF	TGTGCCAGCAGCCAGAACCCGGGACAGGGATACGAGCAGTACTTC	TRBD1	once	TRBJ2-7	TRBV3-1/TRBV3-2
CASSERGVLRELFF	TGTGCCAGCAGCGAACGCGGGGTGCTCAGGGAGCTGTTTTTT	-	-	TRBJ2-2	TRBV27
CASSRARQGANTDTQYF	TGTGCCAGCAGCAGAGCTCGACAGGGGGCAAACACAGATACGCAGTATTTT	TRBD1	-	TRBJ2-3	TRBV11-2
CATSDLFKGDSNQPQHF	TGTGCCACCAGTGATTTGTTTAAGGGGGATAGCAATCAGCCCCAGCATTTT	-	few	TRBJ1-5	TRBV24-1
CATHSGSTDEQYF	TGTGCCACCCATAGCGGGAGTACCGACGAGCAGTACTTC	TRBD2	-	TRBJ2-7	TRBV6-5
CASSVAGLAGAVGELFF	TGTGCCAGCAGCGTAGCGGGACTAGCGGGAGCAGTGGGGGAGCTGTTTTTT	TRBD2	-	TRBJ2-2	TRBV9
CASSKRGDTQYF	TGTGCCAGCAGCAAAAGGGGAGATACGCAGTATTTT	-	-	TRBJ2-3	TRBV7-8
CASSHGRGTGELFF	TGTGCCAGCAGCCACGGGAGGGGCACCGGGGAGCTGTTTTTT	TRBD2	-	TRBJ2-2	TRBV7-2
CASSSRAYGYTF	TGTGCCAGCAGCTCGCGGGCATATGGCTACACCTTC	-	few	TRBJ1-2	TRBV7-2
CASSPTAGLVDEQFF	TGTGCCAGCAGTCCGACGGCAGGGTTGGTCGATGAGCAGTTCTTC	-	once	TRBJ2-1	TRBV27
CASSPTGQNTEAFF	TGTGCCAGTAGTCCGACAGGGCAGAACACTGAAGCTTTCTTT	TRBD1	-	TRBJ1-1	TRBV19